This T cell receptor (beta chain) stems from a study of cytomegalovirus exposure and HLA in healthy donors. The CDR3 has 15 residues. CDR1 is SGHVS and CDR2 is FNYEAQ in the germline V gene. Trimming took off 2 bases at V and 4 bases at J, with 14 bases between the two ends. Healthy bone marrow donors made up the cohort. This clone was found a few times. Use of 60 Vbeta and 13 Jbeta primers characterized the PCR. Profiling relied on immunoSEQ multiplex PCR, and the TCRdb table lists in-frame clones only, not all of them. The repertoire has 100,000 to 150,000 clones, more than 60% of them found once; the top ten carry around 4.5%.

This rearrangement joins TRBV7-6 to TRBJ1-1, with D maybe TRBD1 (6 bases). The specimen was PBMCs. This sequence was found in a woman aged 40 to 50 in good health and CMV-seronegative. This CDR3 reads CASSLLGRGVTEAFF. CDR3 in DNA: TGTGCCAGCAGCTTATTGGGGAGGGGGGTCACTGAAGCTTTCTTT.